Sequencing of this T cell receptor (beta chain) was carried out in a study of T cell responses to AZD1222 COVID-19 vaccine. Method: immunoSEQ multiplex PCR; TCRdb's copy keeps in-frame clones and lacks some. The sample shows around 130,000 clones, 88% of them seen only once. This clone was found once. Its specificity is unknown. Study outcomes and limitations: The sample set comprised mostly white British donors with more females, and clonal diversity was possibly underestimated. Elevations in Spike-specific TCR breadth and depth followed administration of two AZD1222 doses. Distributed over spike, vaccine-associated CD4 TCRs predominated at 160-218 and 743-854.

Germline CDR1 and CDR2: SEHNR and FQNEAQ (reference sequence). The ends lost 9 bases at V and 3 bases at J; junction bases unmatched: 13. This CDR3 is built from 15 residues. This TCR came from an adult in good health. Sequenced here: peripheral blood, sampled on day 0 of AZD1222 vaccination. J is TRBJ1-1 and V is TRBV7-9; 7 bases match TRBD1. CDR3 sequence (DNA): TGTGCCAGTACCCTTGGGGACAGACAATACACTGAAGCTTTCTTT. Protein product: CASTLGDRQYTEAFF.